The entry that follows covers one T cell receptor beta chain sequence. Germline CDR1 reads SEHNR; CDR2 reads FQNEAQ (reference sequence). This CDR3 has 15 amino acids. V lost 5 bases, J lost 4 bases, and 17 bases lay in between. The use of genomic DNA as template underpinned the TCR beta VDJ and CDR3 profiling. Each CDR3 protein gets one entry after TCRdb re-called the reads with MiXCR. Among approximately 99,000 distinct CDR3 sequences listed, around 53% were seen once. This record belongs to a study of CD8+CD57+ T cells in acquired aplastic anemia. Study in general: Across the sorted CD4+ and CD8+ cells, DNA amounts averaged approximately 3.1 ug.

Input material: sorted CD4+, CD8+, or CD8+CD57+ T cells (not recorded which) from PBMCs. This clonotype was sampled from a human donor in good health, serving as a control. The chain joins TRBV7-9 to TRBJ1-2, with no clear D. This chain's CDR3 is CASSPTGLAVYGYTF. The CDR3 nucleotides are TGTGCCAGCAGCCCCACGGGGTTAGCGGTCTATGGCTACACCTTC.